This T cell receptor (beta chain) is from a study of lymphopenia after photon versus proton radiotherapy. The trim removed 6 bases at V and 7 bases at J, leaving 9 bases unmatched. The CDR3 length is 15 residues. The germline V gene has CDR1 MGHRA and CDR2 YSYEKL. Points from the study as a whole: Larger post-nadir TCR diversity loss correlated inversely with survival in deceased patients.

A word on this clone: Antigen specificity is unknown.

Repertoires were generated with immunoSEQ multiplex PCR, while TCRdb's copy carries only in-frame clones and drops some. Among just over 30,000 clones listed, 90% to 95% were seen once. The V gene is TRBV4-1, the J gene TRBJ1-4; 9 nucleotides align to TRBD1. The TCR was taken from a woman in her forties or fifties with cholangiocarcinoma. The sample in question was peripheral blood, obtained from a patient treated with photon-based radiotherapy. This chain's CDR3 is CASRARQGGSEKLFF. The DNA of the CDR3 is TGCGCCAGCAGGGCCCGACAGGGGGGGAGTGAAAAACTGTTTTTT.